The source of this TCR beta chain is a study of regulatory T cells in long-lasting Graves disease (TCRdb year 2021). Looking at the study overall: Persistent Graves' disease was defined as antithyroid drug treatment for over 5 years with persistently positive TSH receptor autoantibodies. Persistent Graves' disease patients were compared with newly diagnosed Graves' disease patients by peripheral blood TCR sequencing and RNA sequencing. The study was registered as a clinical trial and conducted in China. A total of roughly 33 samples underwent TCR sequencing: around 13 from persistent and 20 from newly diagnosed Graves' disease patients. On average, persistent Graves' disease patients in the clinical cohort had been on antithyroid drugs for roughly 11 years.

In light of the paper, this sample's time point label describes: persistent/refractory GD, antithyroid drugs over 5 years with positive TRAb. For both TCR sequencing and RNA sequencing, RNA was extracted from PBMCs in TRIzol. Graves' disease was diagnosed according to American Thyroid Association guidelines. The patients came from an endocrinology department in Xi'an, China. Each patient gave 7 to 9.5 milliliters of peripheral blood, collected in an EDTA anticoagulant tube. Ficoll Paque Plus density gradient separation was used to isolate PBMCs, and no additional T cell sorting was done. An Agilent 2100 Bioanalyzer and agarose gel were used to assess RNA quality, and a NanoDrop 2000 was used to measure RNA concentration. The germline V gene (reference sequence) provides CDR1 LNHDA and CDR2 SQIVND. The CDR3 runs 16 amino acids, cysteine and phenylalanine included. Kept here is only the CDR3 DNA, which spans 48 bases and is read in frame from base 1. From V the trimming removes 2 bases and from J it removes 4 bases, while the gene matches leave 10 bases of the junction unaccounted for.

Findings and caveats that apply to the study as a whole: More public clonotypes were shared among persistent patients (about 2,800) than among newly diagnosed patients (966). Sequencing and analysis were restricted to the TCR beta chain. Compared with newly diagnosed patients, patients with persistent Graves' disease had lower TCR Shannon entropy and fewer highly expanded clones, which suggests clonal expansion. The authors acknowledged the small sample size as a limitation that may reduce accuracy. TRBV28, TRBJ1-2 and TRBJ2-5 were preferentially used in persistent disease, while TRBV20-1 and TRBJ2-1 were favored in newly diagnosed disease. The study examined only peripheral blood because the primary lesion, thyroid tissue, could not be accessed.

Library method: multiplex PCR. The instrument given in TCRdb is Illumina HiSeq 4000. CDR3 regions were amplified by Arm-PCR with iRepertoire HTBI primers to construct TCR beta libraries. Before sequencing, the PCR products went through gel purification. Regarding the original processing steps: A total of under 80 TRBV and some 15 TRBJ segments were identified across samples and were used for gene usage analysis of CDR3 amino acid clonotypes. Filtered high-quality paired reads were merged into contigs using COPE and FqMerger. Contigs were aligned with BLAST to IMGT TRBV, TRBD and TRBJ reference genes, and CDR3 was defined per IMGT. Any clonotype with a frequency above 0.1% was counted as a highly expanded clone. Shannon entropy served as the measure of repertoire diversity, while the Gini coefficient captured V-J evenness. A clonotype found in more than one individual was treated as public. TCRdb passed the public sequencing reads through fastp at Q25 and MiXCR, retaining productive beta sequences. Each entry merges the rows of one CDR3 protein and shows their most common DNA and genes. It is TCRdb's table, rather than the study itself, that gives the V and J calls and clone size. The sample yields 450,000 or so distinct CDR3 sequences; roughly 20% were counted once. The ten largest clones add up to 7% to 10% of the sample.

This clonotype was found a few times. Its antigen is unknown. No qualities accompany the bases; no much larger clone lies one base away. The chain joins TRBV19 to TRBJ2-5, with 7 central nucleotides matching TRBD1. The starting material was peripheral blood mononuclear cells (PBMCs), obtained when the disease was refractory, from a patient treated with antithyroid drugs. The source of this sequence is a female donor with Graves disease. The nucleotide sequence is given as TGTGCCAGTAGTATATACCGGACAGGTCGTCTAGAGACCCAGTACTTC. The resulting protein is CASSIYRTGRLETQYF.